This T cell receptor beta chain was sequenced for a study of blood T cell repertoires in COVID-19. Looked up from germline, CDR1 is SEHNR and CDR2 is FQNEAQ (reference sequence). This CDR3 is built from 15 residues. V lost 5 bases and J lost 3; bases outside the gene matches: 8. Clones were read by immunoSEQ multiplex PCR, and TCRdb kept only the in-frame ones, dropping some. Of fewer than 200,000 clones in the sample, approximately 80% are singletons; the top ten hold 17%. The study assigned cohorts using participant-reported clinical history. The genes are TRBV7-9 and TRBJ1-2, with 8 bases lining up with TRBD1. The specimen sequenced was PBMCs or T cells enriched from blood (not recorded which). This TCR was sampled from a woman aged 45-65 years who had recovered from COVID-19. CDR3 nucleotides: TGTGCCAGCAGCCGCACCCCGGGACAGGACTATGGCTACACCTTC. It is translated as CASSRTPGQDYGYTF.